This T cell receptor (beta chain) appears in the sequencing data of a study of beta chain features in type 1 diabetes. Study information: What patients shared with healthy donors was a similar profile of age, gender and cell yields. Overall study results and limits: The VDJ junctions of type 1 diabetes patients carried fewer insertions and more deletions.

Each sorted population was over 98% pure. Germline values: CDR1 SGHTA, CDR2 FQGNSA. The V gene lost 5 bases and the J gene lost 0 bases, with 11 bases spanning the gap. The CDR3 has 15 residues. This clone turned up a few times. Its antigen is not known. Sequenced material consisted of expressed TCRB transcripts (all of the isolated RNA was reverse transcribed). Data came from immunoSEQ multiplex PCR; TCRdb stores just in-frame clones and leaves some out. This table has around 250,000 clones, less than 35% appearing once. The chain recombines TRBV7-2 with TRBJ1-3; tentative D call: TRBD1 (5 bases). The sample was central memory CD4+ T cells from blood. This receptor was taken from a man aged 30 to 45 in good health. CDR3 residues: CASSNRRYSGNTIYF. In DNA form, the CDR3 reads TGTGCCAGCAGCAACAGGCGTTACTCTGGAAACACCATATATTTT.